Listed here is a single T cell receptor beta chain. Its target is unknown. V lost 4 bases and J lost 6; bases outside the gene matches: 3. The CDR3 consists of 13 residues. In germline, CDR1 is GTSNPN, CDR2 SVGIG (reference sequence). This sample is part of a study of beta chain features in type 1 diabetes. Regarding the study as a whole: There was a moderate but significant shortening of TCRB CDR3s in all four CD4+ subsets of Type 1 diabetes patients.

cDNA synthesis used the whole RNA isolate, giving expressed TCRB sequences. Only in-frame clones appear in the TCRdb table, and some are missing; sequencing was by immunoSEQ multiplex PCR. Of 600,000 to 700,000 clones listed, roughly 13% are singletons. The specimen sequenced was naive CD4+ T cells from blood. The chain is built from TRBV30 and TRBJ1-6; 7 bases are a match to TRBD1. This sequence was found in a man younger than 35 with type 1 diabetes. The CDR3 DNA follows: TGTGCCTGGAAGGGACAGTTTAATTCACCCCTCCACTTT. Translating it yields CAWKGQFNSPLHF.